This TCR beta chain was sequenced for a study of cytomegalovirus exposure and HLA in healthy donors. Findings and caveats of the study: Most TCR sequences were seen very rarely across donors, but some public TCRs occurred in many. Researchers reported in a later analysis that common viral pathogens appeared linked to several top clusters. Versus the roughly 640-donor mean, an Asian-associated ancestry cluster reportedly showed fewer N-insertions in a later analysis.

The CDR3 contains 15 residues. Per germline, CDR1 SGHNT and CDR2 YENEEA. The trim removed 5 bases at V and 1 base at J, leaving 4 bases unmatched. A word on this clone: The antigen remains undetermined.

The PCR was carried out with 60 Vbeta primers and 13 Jbeta primers. Repertoires were generated with immunoSEQ multiplex PCR, while TCRdb's copy carries only in-frame clones and drops some. In the table there are over 75,000 clones, 67% of which are singletons. The sequenced sample was PBMCs. The rearrangement joins TRBV11-3 to TRBJ2-3; 9 bases are shared with TRBD1. The TCR originated in a young man in good health and CMV-seronegative. CDR3 amino acids: CASSARTGGTDTQYF. The DNA of the CDR3 is TGTGCCAGCAGCGCGAGGACAGGGGGCACAGATACGCAGTATTTT.